The T cell receptor (beta chain) under discussion was sequenced for a study of blood T cell repertoires in COVID-19. Background on the study: COVID-19 samples from acute and convalescent phases originated in the United States, Italy and Spain. From T cells, B-cell-depleted T cells, or PBMCs came the material, which was cDNA or gDNA.

This CDR3 is 18 amino acids long. After removal of 4 bases from V and 3 bases from J, the junction contained 12 bases not matched to a gene. Germline values: CDR1 SGHKS, CDR2 YYEKEE (reference sequence). This clone has ten or more counts. Original analysis: Estimation of nucleated cell counts was performed using reference gene primer amplification. The assay was immunoSEQ multiplex PCR, and TCRdb's table has in-frame clones only and misses some. The V and J calls and clone size were taken over from that table, and D and trimming were inferred from the DNA. Altogether 97,000 or so clones are present, roughly 82% being singletons, with the ten largest covering 18%.

V gene TRBV5-5 combines with J gene TRBJ1-4, with 10 bases matching TRBD1. The origin of this receptor is an elderly man with acute or convalescent COVID-19. The source material was peripheral blood. DNA for the CDR3: TGTGCCAGCAGCCGCCACCCGGGACAGGGGAATCCTAATGAAAAACTGTTTTTT. It yields the protein CASSRHPGQGNPNEKLFF.